The 11 T cell receptor beta chains presented below share a single source sample, sequenced in a study of T cell changes during pregnancy in multiple sclerosis. The protocol was immunoSEQ multiplex PCR, while the TCRdb copy is restricted to in-frame clones and leaves out a portion. The sample has tens of thousands of clones, about 91% seen once. Sequenced material: CD4+ T cells from peripheral blood mononuclear cells, taken in the third trimester of pregnancy. The receptors derive from a female donor with multiple sclerosis, enrolled in a pregnancy study.

The chain employs TRBV18 and TRBJ2-7; D call uncertain. The ends were cut back, 4 bases at V and 3 bases at J, with 13 bases in the middle. The V gene's germline CDR1 is KGHSH and CDR2 LQKENI. This CDR3 region has 14 residues. DNA for the CDR3: TGTGCCAGCTCACGACAACGATCAAGCTACGAGCAGTACTTC. This encodes CASSRQRSSYEQYF. Using reference TRBV18 and TRBJ2-7 for the parts outside the CDR3, the full variable domain is NAGVMQNPRHLVRRRGQEARLRCSPMKGHSHVYWYRQLPEEGLKFMVYLQKENIIDESGMPKERFSAEFPKEGPSILRIQQVVRGDSAAYFCASSRQRSSYEQYFGPGTRLTVT.

The V gene is TRBV5-4, the J gene TRBJ2-5, with 8 bases aligning to TRBD2. The J segment lost 3 bases and the V segment lost 4 bases, leaving 2 bases of the junction unmatched. Germline V gene data show CDR1 as SGHNT and CDR2 as YYREEE (reference sequence). The CDR3 is 13 amino acids. The CDR3 here is CASSRGGKETQYF. The CDR3 nucleotides read TGTGCCAGCAGCCGGGGGGGAAAAGAGACCCAGTACTTC.

The gene calls are TRBV18 and TRBJ2-3, with TRBD1 matching over 9 bases. The V and J ends lost 3 bases and 5 bases, in that order; junction bases with no gene match: 9. The germline gives CDR1 KGHSH, CDR2 LQKENI. The CDR3 runs 16 residues. The CDR3 sequence is CASSPSGQGVGDTQYF. As DNA, the CDR3 is TGTGCCAGCTCACCGTCGGGACAGGGCGTAGGAGATACGCAGTATTTT. Using reference TRBV18 and TRBJ2-3 for the parts outside the CDR3, the full variable domain is NAGVMQNPRHLVRRRGQEARLRCSPMKGHSHVYWYRQLPEEGLKFMVYLQKENIIDESGMPKERFSAEFPKEGPSILRIQQVVRGDSAAYFCASSPSGQGVGDTQYFGPGTRLTVL.

The genes are TRBV5-4 and TRBJ1-2, with TRBD1 matching 7 bases. There are 13 residues in the CDR3. The V and J ends lost 1 base and 3 bases, in that order; junction bases with no gene match: 0. The germline gives CDR1 SGHNT, CDR2 YYREEE (reference sequence). The CDR3 is CASSLQGDYGYTF. In nucleotides, the CDR3 is TGTGCCAGCAGCTTGCAGGGGGACTATGGCTACACCTTC.

This clone has a handful of counts. The gene calls are TRBV19 and TRBJ1-6; D might be TRBD1 (5 bases). CDR1 is LNHDA, CDR2 SQIVND, per germline (reference sequence). This CDR3 region has 14 residues. Trimming removed 7 bases from V and 9 bases from J, with 16 bases in between. CDR3 region: CASKERGGISPLHF. The DNA of the CDR3 is TGTGCCAGTAAAGAAAGGGGTGGCATTTCACCCCTCCACTTT.

The chain combines TRBV9 with TRBJ2-1; D unclear. The CDR3 has 14 amino acids. V lost 0 bases and J 0 bases, leaving 4 bases between the germline ends. Germline lookup yields CDR1 SGDLS and CDR2 YYNGEE. The CDR3 reads CASSVGSSYNEQFF. As DNA, the CDR3 is TGTGCCAGCAGCGTAGGCAGCTCCTACAATGAGCAGTTCTTC.

This rearrangement joins TRBV9 to TRBJ2-7; D perhaps matches TRBD2 (6 bases). Between the trimmed V and J ends, which lost 0 bases and 5 bases, there was a span of 12 bases. The CDR3 sequence is 14 residues long. CDR1 is SGDLS, CDR2 YYNGEE, per germline. The CDR3 bases are TGTGCCAGCAGCGTAGGCGGGGTGTTTCACGAGCAGTACTTC. Protein: CASSVGGVFHEQYF.

The chain recombines TRBV10-3 with TRBJ1-5, with D perhaps TRBD1 (6 bases). V lost 6 bases, J lost 4 bases, and 13 bases lay in between. The CDR3 totals 14 residues. CDR1 is ENHRY and CDR2 is SYGVKD in the germline V gene. Written as DNA, the CDR3 is TGTGCCATCAGGATCCGGGACACAAATCAGCCCCAGCATTTT. It is translated as CAIRIRDTNQPQHF.

The chain links TRBV5-6 to TRBJ2-7, with 10 bases matching TRBD1. From germline, CDR1 is SGHDT and CDR2 YYEEEE. V gave up 2 bases and J gave up 5 bases; unmatched junction bases: 4. The CDR3 covers 14 residues. The CDR3 DNA follows: TGTGCCAGCAGCTTTGACAGGGGGCTGAACGAGCAGTACTTC. Protein sequence: CASSFDRGLNEQYF.

This chain links TRBV4-3 with TRBJ2-7; 14 bases line up with TRBD2. V trimming: 4 bases; J trimming: 2 bases; junction bases outside the gene matches: 16. Germline CDR1 is LGHNA and CDR2 is YSLEER. The CDR3 loop spans 20 amino acids. CDR3: CASSRKRTSGGTGLPYEQYF. In DNA, the CDR3 is TGCGCCAGCAGCCGAAAGAGGACTAGCGGGGGGACCGGGCTTCCCTACGAGCAGTACTTC.

The chain is built from TRBV7-8 and TRBJ1-5; D is unclear. The CDR3 loop spans 13 amino acids. Germline CDR1 and CDR2: SGHVS and FQNEAQ. V dropped 7 bases and J dropped 0 bases, with 7 bases sitting between them. CDR3 nucleotide sequence: TGTGCCAGCACCTCAGATAGCAATCAGCCCCAGCATTTT. This codes for CASTSDSNQPQHF.